This TCR beta chain was obtained from a study of cytomegalovirus exposure and HLA in healthy donors. PCR involved 60 Vbeta and 13 Jbeta primers. Here immunoSEQ multiplex PCR was the method, and the copy in TCRdb shows in-frame clones only, minus some. The sample yields fewer than 200,000 clones, over 80% seen once. The length of the CDR3 is 15 residues. Germline V gene sequence: CDR1 SGHDN, CDR2 FVKESK. The ends were cut back, 1 base at V and 2 bases at J, with 11 bases in the middle. This chain uses TRBV14 with TRBJ1-2; D perhaps matches TRBD1 (5 bases). This TCR derives from a human donor in good health. Sequenced sample: PBMCs. The CDR3 loop reads CASSQGLGQNYGYTF. In DNA form, the CDR3 reads TGTGCCAGCAGCCAAGGATTGGGGCAGAACTATGGCTACACCTTC. The full variable domain, completed using reference TRBV14 and TRBJ1-2, is EAGVTQFPSHSVIEKGQTVTLRCDPISGHDNLYWYRRVMGKEIKFLLHFVKESKQDESGMPNNRFLAERTGGTYSTLKVQPAELEDSGVYFCASSQGLGQNYGYTFGSGTRLTVV.